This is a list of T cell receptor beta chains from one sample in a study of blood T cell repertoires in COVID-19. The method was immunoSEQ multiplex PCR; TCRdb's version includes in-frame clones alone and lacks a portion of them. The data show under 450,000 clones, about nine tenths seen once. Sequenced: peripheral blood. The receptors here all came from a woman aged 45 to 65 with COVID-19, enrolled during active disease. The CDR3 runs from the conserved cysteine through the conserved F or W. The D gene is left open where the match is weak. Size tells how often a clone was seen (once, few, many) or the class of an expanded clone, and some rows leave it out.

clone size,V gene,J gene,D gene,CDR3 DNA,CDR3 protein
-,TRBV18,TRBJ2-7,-,TGTGCCAGCTCACCCGGCGCCGGTCGGGAGAGAGAGCAGTACTTC,CASSPGAGREREQYF
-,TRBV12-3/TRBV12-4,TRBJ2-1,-,TGTGCCAGCAGCGTAGGGGTCTACAATGAGCAGTTCTTC,CASSVGVYNEQFF
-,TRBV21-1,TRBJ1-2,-,TGTGCCACCTCTGGACAGGGGGCAGGAAGTGGCTACACCTTC,CATSGQGAGSGYTF
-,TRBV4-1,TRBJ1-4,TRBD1,TGCGCCAGCAGCCACCCGGGACAGGGGCGGGGATCCAGTGAAAAACTGTTTTTT,CASSHPGQGRGSSEKLFF
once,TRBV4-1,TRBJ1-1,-,TGCGCCAGCAGCCAAGTCCCCTACAGGGACACTGAAGCTTTCTTT,CASSQVPYRDTEAFF
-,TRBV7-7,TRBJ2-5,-,TGTGCCAGCAGCCCCCAGGGTGGGGAGACCCAGTACTTC,CASSPQGGETQYF
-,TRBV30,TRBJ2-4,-,TGTGCCTTCGAGGGGGGGACGGCCAAAAACATTCAGTACTTC,CAFEGGTAKNIQYF
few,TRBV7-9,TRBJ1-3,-,TGTGCCAGCAGCCAGCAACGATTTGGAGGAGCGACCATATATTTT,CASSQQRFGGATIYF
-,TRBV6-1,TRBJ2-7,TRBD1,TGTGCCAGCAGTGAGTGGCAGGGGGCCTACGAGCAGTACTTC,CASSEWQGAYEQYF
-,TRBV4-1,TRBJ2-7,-,TGCGCCAGCAGCCAGTGGACATATGCCTCCGAGCAGTACTTC,CASSQWTYASEQYF
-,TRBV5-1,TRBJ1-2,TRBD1,TGCGCCAGCAGCTCGGGACAGGGGGACGTCCAAGGCTACACCTTC,CASSSGQGDVQGYTF
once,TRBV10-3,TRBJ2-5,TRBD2,TGTGCCATCAGTGAGTCTAGCGGGGGGAAAAAAGAGACCCAGTACTTC,CAISESSGGKKETQYF
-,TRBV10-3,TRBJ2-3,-,TGTGCCATCAGTGTCGGCAGGGCAACCACAGATACGCAGTATTTT,CAISVGRATTDTQYF
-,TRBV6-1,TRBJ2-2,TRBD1,TGTGCCAGCAGTGGACAGGGGCCAACGAACACCGGGGAGCTGTTTTTT,CASSGQGPTNTGELFF
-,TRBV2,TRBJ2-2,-,TGTGCCAGCAGGACTGGCGGGGGCAGAACCGGGGAGCTGTTTTTT,CASRTGGGRTGELFF
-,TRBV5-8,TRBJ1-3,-,TGTGCCAGCAGCTTAACTCCCGACTCTGGAAACACCATATATTTT,CASSLTPDSGNTIYF
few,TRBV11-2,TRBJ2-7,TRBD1,TGTGCCAGCAGCTTAGGATACCCGGGACAGGGATCCTACGAGCAGTACTTC,CASSLGYPGQGSYEQYF
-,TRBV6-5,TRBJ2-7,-,TGTGCCAGCAGAGGGGCTTACGAGCAGTACTTC,CASRGAYEQYF
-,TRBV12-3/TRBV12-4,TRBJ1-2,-,TGTGCCAGCAGTTTGGGGGGAGTCGATGGCTACACCTTC,CASSLGGVDGYTF
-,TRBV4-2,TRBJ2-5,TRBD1,TGTGCCAGCAGACCTGGACAGGGCCGAGAAGAGACCCAGTACTTC,CASRPGQGREETQYF
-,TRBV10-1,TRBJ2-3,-,TGCGCCAGCAGTGAGTCTGCGGCCAACACAGATACGCAGTATTTT,CASSESAANTDTQYF
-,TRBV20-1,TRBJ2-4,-,TGCAGTGCTAGTGGAGGCTTAGCCAAAAACATTCAGTACTTC,CSASGGLAKNIQYF
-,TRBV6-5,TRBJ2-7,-,TGTGCCAGCAGTCCTCCTATAAACGGGGAGCAGTACTTC,CASSPPINGEQYF
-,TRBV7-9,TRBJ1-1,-,TGTGCCAGCAGCTTATCACAGGGAAGTGAAGCTTTCTTT,CASSLSQGSEAFF
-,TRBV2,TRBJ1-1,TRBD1,TGTGCCAGCAGTGATAGGAGGGGGCGGATGAACACTGAAGCTTTCTTT,CASSDRRGRMNTEAFF
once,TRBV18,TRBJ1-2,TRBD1,TGTGCCAGCTCGCCAGGGACAGGGCTTAACTATGGCTACACCTTC,CASSPGTGLNYGYTF